Each of the 13 T cell receptor beta chains below was sequenced from the same sample in a study of blood T cell repertoires in COVID-19 (dated by TCRdb to about 2020). Libraries were built with the immunoSEQ multiplex PCR assay. TCRdb took this table from immuneACCESS and kept in-frame rearrangements with V and J called. Such tables lack part of the clones; where checked against another copy, unresolved V genes explain under half of the gap, and the rest is unexplained. The sample table contains under 250,000 clones; only one count was recorded for 85% to 90% of them. Clones ranked in the top ten supply over 1.1% of the sample. The sample consisted of peripheral blood. These receptors all come from a man older than 75 with acute or convalescent COVID-19.

This clone has more than one count but fewer than ten. The chain employs TRBV5-1 and TRBJ1-5; D ambiguous. V was trimmed by 2 bases and J by 1 base, leaving 7 bases between them. In germline, CDR1 is SGHRS, CDR2 YFSETQ. The CDR3 covers 14 residues. CDR3 bases: TGCGCCAGCAGCTTCGATGGCAGCAATCAGCCCCAGCATTTT. It specifies CASSFDGSNQPQHF. Drawing the rest from reference TRBV5-1 and TRBJ1-5, the complete variable domain is KAGVTQTPRYLIKTRGQQVTLSCSPISGHRSVSWYQQTPGQGLQFLFEYFSETQRNKGNFPGRFSGRQFSNSRSEMNVSTLELGDSALYLCASSFDGSNQPQHFGDGTRLSIL.

V gene TRBV10-3 combines with J gene TRBJ2-3; D may be TRBD2 (5 bases). The germline CDR1 and CDR2 sequences are ENHRY and SYGVKD. CDR3 length: 13 amino acids. Trimming cost V 6 bases and J 5 bases, with 12 bases left between them. CDR3 sequence (DNA): TGTGCCATCAGCGGAGTAGAGGGAGATACGCAGTATTTT. This sequence encodes CAISGVEGDTQYF.

The chain links TRBV27 to TRBJ2-1; 10 bases are a match to TRBD2. V shed 3 bases, J shed 13 bases, and the junction held 21 bases outside the gene matches. Germline assignment: CDR1 MNHEY and CDR2 SMNVEV (reference sequence). This CDR3 is 18 amino acids long. CDR3 coding DNA: TGTGCCAGCAGTTTCGGGGGCCCGGGGCCTAGCGGGGGTATCACCCAGTTCTTC. This translates into CASSFGGPGPSGGITQFF.

In this sample, this clone turned up a few times. The rearrangement uses TRBV19 and TRBJ1-6, with 9 bases identical to TRBD1. The CDR3 length is 16 residues. Germline V gene data show CDR1 as LNHDA and CDR2 as SQIVND (reference sequence). Trimming removed 7 bases from V and 3 bases from J; junction bases left unmatched: 7. The CDR3 region has the DNA TGTGCCAGTACCTCCGGGACAGGGATCTATAATTCACCCCTCCACTTT. Encoded protein: CASTSGTGIYNSPLHF.

The gene calls are TRBV15 and TRBJ2-5; 16 nucleotides agree with TRBD2. The CDR3 is made up of 16 amino acids. Germline V gene lookup returns CDR1 LNHNV and CDR2 YYDKDF (reference sequence). The V and J ends lost 3 bases and 3 bases, in that order; junction bases with no gene match: 1. The CDR3 DNA follows: TGTGCCACCAGCAGGGGACTAGCGGGAGGGGAAGAGACCCAGTACTTC. Protein sequence: CATSRGLAGGEETQYF.

The genes are TRBV5-6 and TRBJ1-3, with D possibly TRBD1 on 6 matching bases. V lost 3 bases and J 1 base, leaving 17 bases between the germline ends. Germline-derived CDR1 and CDR2 are SGHDT and YYEEEE. The CDR3 covers 17 residues. CDR3 in amino acids: CASSWGGFKESGNTIYF. In DNA, the CDR3 is TGTGCCAGCAGCTGGGGGGGCTTTAAGGAGTCTGGAAACACCATATATTTT.

The genes are TRBV6-5 and TRBJ1-2, with D possibly TRBD1 on 5 matching bases. V was clipped by 2 bases and J by 4 bases, with 11 bases between them. The CDR3 has 14 amino acids. CDR1 is MNHEY, CDR2 SVGAGI, per germline. CDR3 nucleotides: TGTGCCAGCAGTTACACAGGAGATACCTATGGCTACACCTTC. It is translated as CASSYTGDTYGYTF.

The chain employs TRBV7-2 and TRBJ1-2; 8 bases are shared with TRBD1. This CDR3 comprises 14 residues. V shed 5 bases, J shed 5 bases, and the junction held 7 bases outside the gene matches. The germline CDR1 and CDR2 sequences are SGHTA and FQGNSA. CDR3 amino acids: CASSGGGQGYGYTF. Written as DNA, the CDR3 is TGTGCCAGCAGCGGAGGAGGACAGGGTTATGGCTACACCTTC.

The J gene is TRBJ2-3, the V gene TRBV7-2; TRBD2 aligns across 13 bases. CDR3 length: 18 amino acids. Germline-derived CDR1 and CDR2 are SGHTA and FQGNSA. V gave up 5 bases and J gave up 1 base; unmatched junction bases: 9. The CDR3: CASSQGLAGALGTDTQYF. CDR3 coding DNA: TGTGCCAGCAGCCAAGGACTAGCGGGAGCTCTTGGCACAGATACGCAGTATTTT.

The gene calls are TRBV29-1 and TRBJ2-3; 10 bases fit TRBD2. The germline gives CDR1 SQVTM, CDR2 ANQGSEA. V lost 6 bases and J lost 4; bases outside the gene matches: 7. This CDR3 is 14 amino acids long. This CDR3 is CSVTVAGGADTQYF. CDR3 nucleotide sequence: TGCAGCGTAACAGTAGCGGGAGGAGCAGATACGCAGTATTTT.

The rearrangement uses TRBV7-2 and TRBJ2-3; a possible D gene is TRBD2 (5 bases). This CDR3 contains 13 residues. V was cut by 5 bases and J by 1 base, with 7 bases left in between. CDR1 SGHTA and CDR2 FQGNSA come from the germline V gene. The CDR3 DNA is TGTGCCAGCAGCAGCGGACGCACAGATACGCAGTATTTT. Translation: CASSSGRTDTQYF.

The rearrangement links TRBV10-3 to TRBJ2-7; 9 nucleotides agree with TRBD2. Germline V gene sequence: CDR1 ENHRY, CDR2 SYGVKD. With V trimmed by 4 bases and J by 3 bases, 10 bases remained unmatched. This CDR3 region has 16 residues. The DNA for the CDR3 is TGTGCCATCAGTGGGGGGAAACTAGCGGGTCTCTACGAGCAGTACTTC. As protein: CAISGGKLAGLYEQYF.

V is TRBV2 and J is TRBJ2-2, with D unresolved. V was pared by 2 bases and J by 7 bases, with 11 bases between. Per the germline V gene, CDR1 is SNHLY and CDR2 is FYNNEI. The CDR3 is made up of 14 amino acids. CDR3 protein: CASSERRTIGELFF. Written as DNA, the CDR3 is TGTGCCAGCAGTGAAAGGAGAACCATCGGGGAGCTGTTTTTT.